A single T cell receptor (beta chain) is shown here with its context. It is likely a read error: a sequence one base away is far more abundant. According to the study, TCR beta libraries were built with iRepertoire HTBI primers and CDR3-region Arm-PCR. TCRdb itself ran the multiplex PCR reads through MiXCR, one entry per CDR3 protein. The sample lists 200,000 to 250,000 distinct CDR3 sequences; approximately 20% were seen once. This sample's time point: newly diagnosed GD, antithyroid drugs for less than 3 months. PBMC RNA was the source of the TCR library. This specimen comes from a study of regulatory T cells in long-lasting Graves disease. The CDR3 is 14 amino acids. Germline CDR1 is ENHRY and CDR2 is SYGVKD.

This clonotype originated in a female donor with Graves disease. Sequences were derived from peripheral blood mononuclear cells (PBMCs), sampled at new diagnosis, from a patient treated with antithyroid drugs. This sequence joins TRBV10-3 and TRBJ2-3; the D is unclear. The DNA end is a closer match to TRBJ1-1, so the J assignment may be wrong. In nucleotides, the CDR3 is TGTTCCATCAAAGAACCCACGGGGAAGACTGAAGCTTTCTTT. This codes for CSIKEPTGKTEAFF.